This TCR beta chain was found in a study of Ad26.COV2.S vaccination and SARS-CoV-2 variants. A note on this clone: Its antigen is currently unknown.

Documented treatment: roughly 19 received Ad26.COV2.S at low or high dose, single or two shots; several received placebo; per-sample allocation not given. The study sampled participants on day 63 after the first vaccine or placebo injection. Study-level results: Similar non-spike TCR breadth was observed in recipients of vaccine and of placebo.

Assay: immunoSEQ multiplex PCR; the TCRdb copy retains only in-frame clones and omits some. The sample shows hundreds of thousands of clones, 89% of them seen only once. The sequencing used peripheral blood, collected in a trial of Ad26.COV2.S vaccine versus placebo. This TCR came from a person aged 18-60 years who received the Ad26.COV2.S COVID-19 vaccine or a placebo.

CDR3 DNA: TGCGCCAGCAGCCAGAGGACTAGCGGGTTCTACAATGAGCAGTTCTTC. This translates into CASSQRTSGFYNEQFF. The chain is built from TRBV4-1 and TRBJ2-1; 11 bases map to TRBD2. The CDR3 runs 16 residues. Germline V gene lookup returns CDR1 MGHRA and CDR2 YSYEKL. The V segment lost 3 bases and the J segment 3 bases; nucleotides outside the gene matches: 4.